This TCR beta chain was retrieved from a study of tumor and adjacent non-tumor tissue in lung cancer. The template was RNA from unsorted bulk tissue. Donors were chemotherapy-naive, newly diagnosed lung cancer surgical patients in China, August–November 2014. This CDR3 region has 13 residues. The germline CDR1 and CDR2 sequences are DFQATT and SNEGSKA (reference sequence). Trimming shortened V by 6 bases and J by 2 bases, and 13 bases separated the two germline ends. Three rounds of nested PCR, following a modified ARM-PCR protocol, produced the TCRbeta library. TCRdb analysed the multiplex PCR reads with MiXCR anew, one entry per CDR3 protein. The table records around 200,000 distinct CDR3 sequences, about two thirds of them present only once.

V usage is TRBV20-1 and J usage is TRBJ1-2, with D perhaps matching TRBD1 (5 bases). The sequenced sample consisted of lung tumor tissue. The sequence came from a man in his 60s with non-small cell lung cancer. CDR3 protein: CSASRGLNYGYTF. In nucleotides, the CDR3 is TGCAGTGCCTCGAGGGGTTTAAACTATGGCTACACCTTC.